What follows describes a single TCR beta chain. The data were produced by immunoSEQ multiplex PCR, yet TCRdb's version contains in-frame clones alone and is incomplete. The table includes some 200,000 clones, approximately 81% detected once. This sample was taken from a study of blood T cell repertoires in COVID-19. Study-wide context: Donors in the United States, Italy and Spain gave samples during acute or convalescent COVID-19. Sources were T cells, B-cell-depleted T cells, or PBMCs; the material itself was cDNA or gDNA.

The CDR3 contains 13 residues. Germline assignment: CDR1 MNHEY and CDR2 SVGAGI. V was pared by 6 bases and J by 7 bases, with 16 bases between. This clonotype was sampled from a man aged 50-60 years who had recovered from COVID-19. The specimen was peripheral blood. The chain has TRBV6-5 and TRBJ2-7; tentative D call: TRBD2 (5 bases). The CDR3 loop is CASRSTGPGEQYF. In DNA, the CDR3 is TGTGCCAGCAGATCAACTGGTCCGGGAGAGCAGTACTTC.